The rows below give T cell receptor beta chains drawn from one sample of a study of response to subunit inactivated influenza vaccine. TCRdb reanalysed the RT-PCR reads using MiXCR and keeps one entry per CDR3 protein. Of 610,000 or so distinct CDR3 sequences listed, 12% to 15% are singletons. The sequencing here drew on PBMCs from blood, taken 11 to 12 days after vaccination. The receptors originated from a man aged 45-65 years who received an inactivated influenza vaccine. The CDR3 runs from the conserved cysteine through the conserved F or W. Fields, in order: clone size, V gene, J gene, D gene, CDR3 protein, CDR3 DNA. A D gene is named only where the DNA matches it firmly. Size is omitted from some rows. Given values are once, few, many or a class for expanded clones.

>few|TRBV12-3/TRBV12-4|TRBJ1-1|-
CASSWETREGEAFF
TGTGCCAGCAGTTGGGAGACAAGGGAGGGCGAAGCTTTCTTT
>-|TRBV7-9|TRBJ1-2|-
CASSLGEGGAAVGYTF
TGTGCCAGCAGCTTAGGAGAGGGGGGCGCGGCGGTTGGCTACACCTTC
>few|TRBV10-3|TRBJ1-6|-
CAISESQGNSPLHF
TGTGCCATCAGTGAAAGTCAGGGGAATTCACCCCTCCACTTT
>many|TRBV5-1|TRBJ2-2|-
CASSLAGHGSGELFF
TGCGCCAGCAGCTTGGCAGGACATGGTAGCGGGGAGCTGTTTTTT
>-|TRBV12-3/TRBV12-4|TRBJ1-1|TRBD1
CASSPHRGTEAFF
TGTGCCAGCAGTCCTCACAGGGGGACTGAAGCTTTCTTT
>many|TRBV9|TRBJ2-1|-
CASSVVGGNSYNEQFF
TGTGCCAGCAGCGTAGTTGGCGGGAACTCCTACAATGAGCAGTTCTTC
>-|TRBV4-3|TRBJ2-3|-
CASSQELAGLYTDTQYF
TGCGCCAGCAGCCAAGAATTGGCCGGATTATACACAGATACGCAGTATTTT
>few|TRBV5-1|TRBJ2-5|-
CASSLDGTQETQYF
TGCGCCAGCAGCTTGGACGGAACACAAGAGACCCAGTACTTC
>-|TRBV18|TRBJ1-2|-
CASSYGEYGYTF
TGTGCCAGCTCATACGGGGAGTATGGCTACACCTTC
>few|TRBV4-3|TRBJ2-7|-
CASSQDVETYEQYF
TGCGCCAGCAGCCAAGATGTGGAAACTTACGAGCAGTACTTC
>-|TRBV20-1|TRBJ1-4|-
CSGGEDEKLFF
TGCAGTGGTGGGGAAGACGAAAAACTGTTTTTT
>many|TRBV7-8|TRBJ2-3|TRBD2
CASSLGLGGTDTQYF
TGTGCCAGCAGCTTGGGACTAGGGGGCACAGATACGCAGTATTTT
>-|TRBV20-1|TRBJ2-3|-
CSARKGYRGSTDTQYF
TGCAGTGCTAGAAAAGGGTACCGTGGGAGCACAGATACGCAGTATTTT
>few|TRBV24-1|TRBJ2-4|-
CATSDGSAGNIQYF
TGTGCCACCAGTGACGGATCCGCGGGAAACATTCAGTACTTC
>many|TRBV12-3/TRBV12-4|TRBJ1-2|-
CASSLSHSAYGYTF
TGTGCCAGCAGTTTGTCCCACAGTGCCTATGGCTACACCTTC
>-|TRBV30|TRBJ2-3|TRBD2
CAWSVPRGGVSDTQYF
TGTGCCTGGAGTGTACCCCGGGGGGGGGTCTCAGATACGCAGTATTTT
>-|TRBV4-1|TRBJ1-6|-
CASSQGGGSYNSPLHF
TGCGCCAGCAGCCAAGGGGGGGGCAGCTATAATTCACCCCTCCACTTT
>-|TRBV4-3|TRBJ2-2|-
CASSPLNGGELFF
TGCGCCAGCAGCCCTCTAAATGGGGGGGAGCTGTTTTTT
>few|TRBV20-1|TRBJ1-1|-
CSARDPQNTEAFF
TGCAGTGCTAGAGATCCCCAGAACACTGAAGCTTTCTTT
>-|TRBV20-1|TRBJ2-1|TRBD2
CSARGRSGGTYNEQFF
TGCAGTGCTAGGGGTAGGAGCGGGGGAACCTACAATGAGCAGTTCTTC
>-|TRBV12-3/TRBV12-4|TRBJ2-7|-
CASSRKIQGGPSYEQYF
TGTGCCAGCAGCCGAAAAATCCAAGGGGGACCCTCCTACGAGCAGTACTTC
>-|TRBV18|TRBJ2-2|-
CASSRGGTQTGELFF
TGTGCCAGCTCGCGTGGGGGAACCCAGACCGGGGAGCTGTTTTTT
>-|TRBV5-1|TRBJ2-1|-
CASSLGGRNNEQFF
TGCGCCAGCAGCTTGGGAGGGCGGAACAATGAGCAGTTCTTC
>-|TRBV4-2|TRBJ2-5|-
CASSRTGLEETQYF
TGTGCCAGCAGCCGAACAGGGCTCGAAGAGACCCAGTACTTC